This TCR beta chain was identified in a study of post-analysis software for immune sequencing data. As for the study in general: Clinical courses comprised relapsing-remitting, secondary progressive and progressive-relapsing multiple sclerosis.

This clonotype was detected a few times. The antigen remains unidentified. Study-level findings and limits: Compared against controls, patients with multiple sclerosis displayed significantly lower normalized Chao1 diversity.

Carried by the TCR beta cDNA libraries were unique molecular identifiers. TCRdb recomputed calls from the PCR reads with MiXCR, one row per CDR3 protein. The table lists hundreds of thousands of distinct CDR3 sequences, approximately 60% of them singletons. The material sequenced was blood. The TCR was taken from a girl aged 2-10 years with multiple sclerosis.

In nucleotides, the CDR3 is TGCGCCAGCAGCGCGTGGCGGATAGGCTATGGCTACACCTTC. This codes for CASSAWRIGYGYTF. The chain is built from TRBV5-1 and TRBJ1-2, with D hard to call. CDR1 is SGHRS, CDR2 YFSETQ, per germline. Trimming took 4 bases from V and 4 from J, leaving 14 bases between them. The CDR3 totals 14 residues. The whole variable domain, filled in from reference TRBV5-1 and TRBJ1-2, reads KAGVTQTPRYLIKTRGQQVTLSCSPISGHRSVSWYQQTPGQGLQFLFEYFSETQRNKGNFPGRFSGRQFSNSRSEMNVSTLELGDSALYLCASSAWRIGYGYTFGSGTRLTVV.